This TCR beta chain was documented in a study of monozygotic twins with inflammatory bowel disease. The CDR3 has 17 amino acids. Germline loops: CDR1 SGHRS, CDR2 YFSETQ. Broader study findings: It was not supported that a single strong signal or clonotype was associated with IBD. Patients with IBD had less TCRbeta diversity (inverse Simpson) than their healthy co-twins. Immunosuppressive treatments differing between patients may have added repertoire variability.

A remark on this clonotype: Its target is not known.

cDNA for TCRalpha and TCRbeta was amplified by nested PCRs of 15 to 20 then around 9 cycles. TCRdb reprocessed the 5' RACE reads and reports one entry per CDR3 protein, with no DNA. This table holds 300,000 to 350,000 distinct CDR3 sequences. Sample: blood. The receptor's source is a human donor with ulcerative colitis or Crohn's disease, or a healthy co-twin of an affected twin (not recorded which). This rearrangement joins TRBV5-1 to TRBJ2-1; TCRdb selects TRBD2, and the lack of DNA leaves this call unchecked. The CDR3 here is CASSLRPGGSSYNEQFF.